This TCR beta chain emerged from a study of T cell repertoires in cytomegalovirus infection. Study-level results: HLA-C-restricted TCR beta clonotypes specific for CMV led the ex vivo response.

This clonotype was counted a few times. The antigen is unknown. The CDR3 is 13 residues long. The germline gives CDR1 SGHTA, CDR2 FQGNSA. V lost 4 bases to trimming and J lost 4 bases, with 10 bases between them. Via MiXCR, TCRdb re-called the reads, giving one row per CDR3 protein. The table lists fewer than 350,000 distinct CDR3 sequences, approximately 9.5% of them singletons, with over 3.5% in the top ten. The V and J genes are TRBV7-2 and TRBJ1-2, with a weak D call TRBD1 (5 bases). This receptor was taken from a human donor in good health (CMV status not recorded). Some clones in this sample may be carry-over from other donors' samples. Sequencing used PBMCs. The CDR3 coding sequence is TGTGCCAGCAGCTCCGGGACGGCCTATGGCTACACCTTC. Translation gives CASSSGTAYGYTF.